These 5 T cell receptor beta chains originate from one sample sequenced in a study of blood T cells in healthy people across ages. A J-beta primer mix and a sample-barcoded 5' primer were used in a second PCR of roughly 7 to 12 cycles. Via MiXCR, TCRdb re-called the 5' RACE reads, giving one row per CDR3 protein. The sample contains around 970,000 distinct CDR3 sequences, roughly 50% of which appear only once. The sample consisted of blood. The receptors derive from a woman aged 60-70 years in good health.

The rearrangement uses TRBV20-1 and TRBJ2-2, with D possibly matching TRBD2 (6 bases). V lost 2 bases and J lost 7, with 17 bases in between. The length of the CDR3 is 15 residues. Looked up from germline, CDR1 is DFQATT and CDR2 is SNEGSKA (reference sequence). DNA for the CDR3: TGCAGTGCTAGACCTCCGGGAGCAAGGGGCGGGGAGCTGTTTTTT. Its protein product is CSARPPGARGGELFF.

The chain's CDR3 is CASNIAGTSTDTQYF. The CDR3 DNA sequence: TGTGCCAGCAATATAGCGGGAACTAGCACAGATACGCAGTATTTT. This chain joins TRBV2 and TRBJ2-3; 8 positions match TRBD2. Trimming at V came to 7 bases and at J to 0 bases, leaving 6 bases not matched to a gene. Germline V gene data show CDR1 as SNHLY and CDR2 as FYNNEI. The length of the CDR3 is 15 residues.

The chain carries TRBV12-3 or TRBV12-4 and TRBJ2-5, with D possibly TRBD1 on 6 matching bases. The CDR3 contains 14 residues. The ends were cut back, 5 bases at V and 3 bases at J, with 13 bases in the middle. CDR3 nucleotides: TGTGCCAGCAGTCCACACAACAGGGAAGAGACCCAGTACTTC. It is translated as CASSPHNREETQYF.

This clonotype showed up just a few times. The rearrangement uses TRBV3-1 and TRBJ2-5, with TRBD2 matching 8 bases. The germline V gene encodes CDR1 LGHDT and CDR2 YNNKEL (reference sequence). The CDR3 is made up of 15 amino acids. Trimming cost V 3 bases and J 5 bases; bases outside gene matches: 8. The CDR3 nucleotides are TGTGCCAGCAGCCACCCCCTAGCGGGCGTTGAGACCCAGTACTTC. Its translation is CASSHPLAGVETQYF.

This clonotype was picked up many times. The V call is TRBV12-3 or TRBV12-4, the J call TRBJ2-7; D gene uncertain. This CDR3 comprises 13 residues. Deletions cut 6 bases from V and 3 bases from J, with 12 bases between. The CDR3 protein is CASRPGHVYEQYF. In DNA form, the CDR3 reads TGTGCCAGCAGGCCCGGGCACGTCTACGAGCAGTACTTC.